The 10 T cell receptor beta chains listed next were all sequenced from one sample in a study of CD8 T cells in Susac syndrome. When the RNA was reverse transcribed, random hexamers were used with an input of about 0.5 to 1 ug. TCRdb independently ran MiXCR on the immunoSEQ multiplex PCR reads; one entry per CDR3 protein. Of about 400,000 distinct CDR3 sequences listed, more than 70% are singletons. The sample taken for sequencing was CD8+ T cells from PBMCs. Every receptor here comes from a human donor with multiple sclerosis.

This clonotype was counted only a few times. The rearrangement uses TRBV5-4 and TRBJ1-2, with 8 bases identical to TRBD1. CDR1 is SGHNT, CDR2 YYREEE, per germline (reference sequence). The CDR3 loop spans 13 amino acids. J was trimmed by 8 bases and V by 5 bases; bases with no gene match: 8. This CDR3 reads CASRLTGVEGYTF. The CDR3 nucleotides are TGTGCCAGCAGACTGACAGGGGTGGAAGGCTACACCTTC.

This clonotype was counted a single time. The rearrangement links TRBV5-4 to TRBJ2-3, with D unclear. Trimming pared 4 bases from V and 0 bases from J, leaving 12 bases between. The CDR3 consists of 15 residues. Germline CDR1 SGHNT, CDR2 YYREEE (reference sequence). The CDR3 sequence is CASSQGPDSTDTQYF. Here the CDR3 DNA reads TGTGCCAGCAGCCAAGGGCCCGATAGCACAGATACGCAGTATTTT.

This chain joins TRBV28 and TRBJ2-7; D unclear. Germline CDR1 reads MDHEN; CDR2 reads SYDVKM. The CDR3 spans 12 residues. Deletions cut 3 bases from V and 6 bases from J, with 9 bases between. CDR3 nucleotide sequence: TGTGCCAGCAGTTTTCAAAGGGCCGAGCAGTACTTC. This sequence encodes CASSFQRAEQYF.

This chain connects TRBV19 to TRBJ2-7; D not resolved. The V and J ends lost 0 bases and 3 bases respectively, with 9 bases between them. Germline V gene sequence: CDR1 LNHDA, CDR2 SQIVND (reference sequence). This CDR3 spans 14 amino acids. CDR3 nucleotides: TGTGCCAGTAGTATAGATGGAAGTTACTACGAGCAGTACTTC. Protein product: CASSIDGSYYEQYF.

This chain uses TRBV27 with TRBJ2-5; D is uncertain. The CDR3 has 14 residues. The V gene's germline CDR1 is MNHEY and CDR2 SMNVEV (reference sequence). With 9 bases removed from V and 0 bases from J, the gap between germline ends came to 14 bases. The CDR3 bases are TGTGCCAGTCGGTCCCCCGGGTACCAAGAGACCCAGTACTTC. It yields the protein CASRSPGYQETQYF.

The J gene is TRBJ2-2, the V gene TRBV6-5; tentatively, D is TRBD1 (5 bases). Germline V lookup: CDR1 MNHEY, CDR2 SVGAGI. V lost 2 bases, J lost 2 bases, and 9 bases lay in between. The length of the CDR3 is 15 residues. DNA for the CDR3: TGTGCCAGCAGTTACGAGACAGCCAACACCGGGGAGCTGTTTTTT. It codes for CASSYETANTGELFF.

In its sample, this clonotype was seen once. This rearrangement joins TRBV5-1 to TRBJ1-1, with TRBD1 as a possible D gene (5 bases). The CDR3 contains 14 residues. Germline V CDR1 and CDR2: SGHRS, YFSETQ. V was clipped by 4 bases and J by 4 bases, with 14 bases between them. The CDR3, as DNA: TGCGCCAGCAGCCCGGGGCAGGGACCCACTGAAGCTTTCTTT. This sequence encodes CASSPGQGPTEAFF. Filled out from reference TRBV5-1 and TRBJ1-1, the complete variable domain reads KAGVTQTPRYLIKTRGQQVTLSCSPISGHRSVSWYQQTPGQGLQFLFEYFSETQRNKGNFPGRFSGRQFSNSRSEMNVSTLELGDSALYLCASSPGQGPTEAFFGQGTRLTVV.

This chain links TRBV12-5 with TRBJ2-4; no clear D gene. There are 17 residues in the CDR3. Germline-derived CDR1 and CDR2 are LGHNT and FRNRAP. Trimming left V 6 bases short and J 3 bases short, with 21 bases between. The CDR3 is CASGWTDIVKGKNIQYF. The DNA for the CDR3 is TGTGCTAGTGGCTGGACCGACATAGTAAAAGGCAAAAACATTCAGTACTTC. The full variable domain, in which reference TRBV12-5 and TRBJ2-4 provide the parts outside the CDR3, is DARVTQTPRHKVTEMGQEVTMRCQPILGHNTVFWYRQTMMQGLELLAYFRNRAPLDDSGMPKDRFSAEMPDATLATLKIQPSEPRDSAVYFCASGWTDIVKGKNIQYFGAGTRLSVL.

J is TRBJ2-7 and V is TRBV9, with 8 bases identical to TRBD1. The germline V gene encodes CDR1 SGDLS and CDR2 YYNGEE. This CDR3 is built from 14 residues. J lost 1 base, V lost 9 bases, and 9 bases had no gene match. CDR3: CATSRGPQSYEQYF. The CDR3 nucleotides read TGTGCCACTTCCAGGGGGCCGCAATCCTACGAGCAGTACTTC.

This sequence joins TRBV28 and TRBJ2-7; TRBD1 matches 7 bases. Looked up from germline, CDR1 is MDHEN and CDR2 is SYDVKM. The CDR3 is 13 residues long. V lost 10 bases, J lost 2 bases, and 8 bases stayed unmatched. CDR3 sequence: CAIRQGPPYEQYF. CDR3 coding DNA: TGTGCCATCCGACAGGGTCCACCCTACGAGCAGTACTTC.